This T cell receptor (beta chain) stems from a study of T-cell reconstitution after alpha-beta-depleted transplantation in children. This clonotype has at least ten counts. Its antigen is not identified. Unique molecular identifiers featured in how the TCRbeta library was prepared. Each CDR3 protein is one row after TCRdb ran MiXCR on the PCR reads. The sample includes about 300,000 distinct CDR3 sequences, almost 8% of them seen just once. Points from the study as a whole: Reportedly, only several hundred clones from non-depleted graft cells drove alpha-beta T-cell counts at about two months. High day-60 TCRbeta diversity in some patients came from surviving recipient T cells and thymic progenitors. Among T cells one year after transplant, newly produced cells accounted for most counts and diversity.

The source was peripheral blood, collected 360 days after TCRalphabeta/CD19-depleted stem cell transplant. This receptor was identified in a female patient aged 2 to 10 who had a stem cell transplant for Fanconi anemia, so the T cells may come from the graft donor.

In DNA form, the CDR3 reads TGTGCCAGCAGTATACGAGCTAACACTGAAGCTTTCTTT. It encodes CASSIRANTEAFF. The rearrangement uses TRBV12-3 or TRBV12-4 and TRBJ1-1; no clear D. V lost 5 bases and J lost 2, with 9 bases in between. CDR3 size: 13 residues.